One and the same sample provided the 12 T cell receptor beta chains below, sequenced in a study of blood T cell repertoires in COVID-19. This table comes from immunoSEQ multiplex PCR, and its TCRdb copy is limited to in-frame clones, with some not included. The repertoire holds over 90,000 clones, roughly 89% seen once, with 1.9% in the top ten. Sequences were obtained from peripheral blood. Receptors were obtained from a woman between 45 and 60 years old with COVID-19, enrolled during active disease.

The genes are TRBV3-1 (or the pseudogene TRBV3-2) and TRBJ1-3, with D possibly being TRBD1 (5 bases). The V and J ends lost 6 bases and 0 bases respectively, with 9 bases between them. This CDR3 contains 14 residues. The germline gives CDR1 LGHDT, CDR2 YNNKEL (reference sequence). This CDR3 reads CASRPTGSGNTIYF. The CDR3, as DNA: TGTGCCAGCAGACCCACAGGCTCTGGAAACACCATATATTTT.

This clone came up a few times. The chain combines TRBV19 with TRBJ2-3; TRBD1 matches 8 bases. After removal of 1 base from V and 1 base from J, the junction contained 1 base not matched to a gene. Germline CDR1 reads LNHDA; CDR2 reads SQIVND (reference sequence). This CDR3 is built from 15 residues. CDR3 sequence: CASSIVGQGTDTQYF. CDR3 bases: TGTGCCAGTAGTATAGTGGGACAGGGCACAGATACGCAGTATTTT.

The genes are TRBV27 and TRBJ2-7; no firm D call. In germline, CDR1 is MNHEY, CDR2 SMNVEV (reference sequence). This CDR3 has 14 amino acids. Trimming removed 3 bases at V and 4 bases at J, with 13 bases between. The CDR3 sequence is CASSFGAGKYEQYF. The CDR3 region has the DNA TGTGCCAGCAGTTTCGGTGCAGGAAAATACGAGCAGTACTTC.

The chain combines TRBV6-1 with TRBJ1-1; 7 bases align to TRBD1. CDR3 size: 13 residues. Per the germline V gene, CDR1 is MNHNS and CDR2 is SASEGT. V gave up 2 bases and J gave up 9 bases; unmatched junction bases: 6. CDR3 protein: CASSELGTAKAFF. CDR3 in DNA: TGTGCCAGCAGTGAATTGGGGACAGCTAAAGCTTTCTTT.

This chain joins TRBV19 and TRBJ1-5; weak D call: TRBD1 (5 bases). The CDR3 length is 14 residues. Trimming removed 5 bases at V and 7 bases at J, with 15 bases between. Germline CDR1 LNHDA, CDR2 SQIVND (reference sequence). In nucleotides, the CDR3 is TGTGCCAGTAGTTTTCAGGGCATGGGGCAGCCCCAGCATTTT. Amino acids: CASSFQGMGQPQHF.

The V and J genes are TRBV24-1 and TRBJ2-1; D possibly corresponds to TRBD2 (5 bases). The CDR3 is 17 residues long. V gave up 4 bases and J gave up 3 bases, with 18 bases separating them. CDR1 is KGHDR, CDR2 SFDVKD, per germline. CDR3 sequence reads: CATSDPRRSGNYNEQFF. The CDR3 DNA follows: TGTGCCACCAGTGACCCCAGGAGGAGTGGTAACTACAATGAGCAGTTCTTC.

The chain employs TRBV11-3 and TRBJ2-7; D not certain. The germline gives CDR1 SGHNT, CDR2 YENEEA. CDR3 length: 13 amino acids. Trimming shortened V by 6 bases and J by 3 bases, and 12 bases separated the two germline ends. CDR3 protein: CASRAPQNYEQYF. The CDR3 nucleotides read TGTGCCAGCAGGGCACCGCAGAACTACGAGCAGTACTTC.

V usage is TRBV11-2 and J usage is TRBJ1-5; perhaps TRBD1 as D (6 bases). This CDR3 contains 14 residues. The V end lost 5 bases, the J end lost 3 bases, and 11 bases lay between the germline ends. Germline CDR1 SGHAT, CDR2 FQNNGV. CDR3 nucleotide sequence: TGTGCCAGCAGCCGTGGGGACATCAATCAGCCCCAGCATTTT. Protein sequence: CASSRGDINQPQHF. The full variable domain, in which reference TRBV11-2 and TRBJ1-5 provide the parts outside the CDR3, is EAGVAQSPRYKIIEKRQSVAFWCNPISGHATLYWYQQILGQGPKLLIQFQNNGVVDDSQLPKDRFSAERLKGVDSTLKIQPAKLEDSAVYLCASSRGDINQPQHFGDGTRLSIL.

The chain is built from TRBV2 and TRBJ1-2; D ambiguous. V was cut by 3 bases and J by 2 bases, with 13 bases left in between. The CDR3 has 15 amino acids. Germline assignment: CDR1 SNHLY and CDR2 FYNNEI. CDR3 sequence (DNA): TGTGCCAGCAGTGAGACGAGGTCACCCAACTATGGCTACACCTTC. Amino acids: CASSETRSPNYGYTF.

The chain combines TRBV19 with TRBJ1-1; D uncertain. V lost 7 bases and J lost 1, with 13 bases in between. Per germline, CDR1 LNHDA and CDR2 SQIVND (reference sequence). The CDR3 totals 14 residues. The CDR3 DNA is TGTGCCAGTACCCGGAGATCCACGAACACTGAAGCTTTCTTT. Its protein is CASTRRSTNTEAFF.

In DNA form, the CDR3 reads TGTGCCAGCAGTCCAATTTCGAGCTCCTACGAGCAGTACTTC. This translates into CASSPISSSYEQYF. The rearrangement uses TRBV11-3 and TRBJ2-7; D call uncertain. The CDR3 length is 14 residues. In germline, CDR1 is SGHNT, CDR2 YENEEA. Trimming took 6 bases from V and 0 from J, leaving 12 bases between them.

This chain uses TRBV29-1 with TRBJ2-1; 12 positions agree with TRBD2. Trimming at V came to 7 bases and at J to 12 bases, leaving 4 bases not matched to a gene. Per the germline V gene, CDR1 is SQVTM and CDR2 is ANQGSEA. The CDR3 runs to 11 residues. Here the CDR3 DNA reads TGCAGCGATACTAGCGGGGGGTTGCAGTTCTTC. Translation gives CSDTSGGLQFF.